These 32 T cell receptor gamma chains were sequenced from one sample in a study of gamma-delta chains in newborns, infants, children. TCRdb reprocessed the reads through CATT. This table has roughly 1,500 gamma-chain clones, 9% to 15% appearing once. Sequencing was carried out using blood. The origin of the receptors is a child who was a newborn, infant or young child, either healthy, febrile or measles-vaccinated (not recorded which).

As for this clone: This is likely an artifact of a read error, given a far larger clone one base away. The same CDR3 is also encoded by other DNA sequences in this sample. The V call is TRGV9, the J call TRGJP. The CDR3 contains 16 residues. From germline, CDR1 is GITISATS and CDR2 ISYDGTV (reference sequence). V lost 4 bases and J lost 4; bases outside the gene matches: 4. CDR3: CALWEAQELGKKIKVF. The CDR3, as DNA: TGTGCCTTGTGGGAAGCCCAAGAGTTGGGCAAAAAAATCAAGGTATTT.

This clone has a handful of counts. Additional DNA sequences in this sample encode the identical CDR3. The rearrangement joins TRGV9 to TRGJP. The length of the CDR3 is 17 residues. The V and J ends lost 0 bases and 7 bases, in that order; junction bases with no gene match: 6. CDR1 and CDR2 from the germline V gene are GITISATS and ISYDGTV (reference sequence). The DNA for the CDR3 is TGTGCCTTGTGGGAGGTGCGAATTGAGTTGGGCAAAAAAATCAAGGTATTT. It codes for CALWEVRIELGKKIKVF.

This clone showed up just a few times. Since a much larger clone is just one base distant, this may be a read error. The J gene is TRGJP, the V gene TRGV9. Germline V lookup: CDR1 GITISATS, CDR2 ISYDGTV (reference sequence). This CDR3 spans 15 amino acids. The CDR3 is CALWDIEFGKKIKVF. The CDR3 DNA follows: TGTGCCTTGTGGGACATAGAGTTTGGCAAAAAAATCAAGGTATTT.

This clone is termed medium-sized. This CDR3 is also generated by other DNA sequences in the sample. The rearrangement joins TRGV9 to TRGJP. This CDR3 spans 17 amino acids. In germline, CDR1 is GITISATS, CDR2 ISYDGTV (reference sequence). Trimming took 0 bases from V and 7 from J; bases not matched to a gene: 6. This CDR3 is CALWEVQEELGKKIKVF. The CDR3 DNA reads TGTGCCTTGTGGGAGGTGCAAGAGGAGTTGGGCAAAAAAATCAAGGTATTT.

This clone is medium-sized by share. The V gene is TRGV9, the J gene TRGJP. The CDR3 covers 17 residues. V trimming: 4 bases; J trimming: 7 bases; junction bases outside the gene matches: 10. The germline gives CDR1 GITISATS, CDR2 ISYDGTV (reference sequence). The CDR3 bases are TGTGCCTTGTGGGAAGGCTTCGGGGAGTTGGGCAAAAAAATCAAGGTATTT. Translated: CALWEGFGELGKKIKVF.

The sample holds a few counts of this clone. The protein that TCRdb holds for this DNA derives from a much larger clone and differs from the translated DNA at residue 14, which likely indicates a read error; the protein shown here is translated from the DNA. This chain links TRGV9 with TRGJP. The CDR3 is 16 residues long. Germline V gene sequence: CDR1 GITISATS, CDR2 ISYDGTV (reference sequence). The DNA of the CDR3 is TGTGCCTTGTGGGACGGGCAAGAGTTGGGCAAAAAAATCGAGGTATTT. Translating gives CALWDGQELGKKIEVF.

This clone has a handful of counts. With only one base between it and a far larger clone, this is likely a read error. Other DNA sequences from this sample encode an identical CDR3 as well. V is TRGV9 and J is TRGJP. Germline CDR1 is GITISATS and CDR2 is ISYDGTV (reference sequence). The CDR3 has 16 residues. CDR3 region: CALWEPQELGKKIKVF. The CDR3 region has the DNA TGTGCCTTGTGGGAGCCGCAAGAATTGGGCAAAAAAATCAAGGTATTT.

This clone is judged medium-sized. The sample holds other DNA sequences that translate to the same CDR3. The V and J genes are TRGV9 and TRGJP. Germline loops: CDR1 GITISATS, CDR2 ISYDGTV (reference sequence). The CDR3 has 16 residues. Unmatched junction bases numbered 2, after V lost 2 bases and J lost 4 bases. CDR3 sequence: CALWEDQELGKKIKVF. CDR3 nucleotide sequence: TGTGCCTTGTGGGAGGACCAAGAGTTGGGCAAAAAAATCAAGGTATTT.

V and J are TRGV9 and TRGJP. CDR1 and CDR2 (germline): GITISATS, ISYDGTV (reference sequence). The CDR3 totals 16 residues. The trim removed 0 bases at V and 12 bases at J, leaving 8 bases unmatched. DNA of the CDR3: TGTGCCTTGTGGGAGGTGCAATTTGGGGGCAAAAAAATCAAGGTATTT. This codes for CALWEVQFGGKKIKVF.

This clone is medium-sized (0.01 to 0.1%). The rearrangement joins TRGV3 to TRGJP1. The CDR3 has 13 residues. V lost 0 bases, J lost 7 bases, and 2 bases stayed unmatched. Germline V gives CDR1 VTNTFY, CDR2 YDVSTARD (reference sequence). CDR3: CATWDRRGWFKIF. CDR3 coding DNA: TGTGCCACCTGGGACAGGCGTGGTTGGTTCAAGATATTT.

Worth noting for this clone: A read error may be the cause here, since a much bigger clone is one base away. Other DNA sequences in this sample translate to the same CDR3. The chain uses TRGV8 and TRGJP1. The length of the CDR3 is 13 residues. Germline-derived CDR1 and CDR2 are VENAVY and YDSYNSRV. CDR3 nucleotides: TGTGCCACCTGGGATACCACCGGTTGGTTCAAGATATTT. Translated: CATWDTTGWFKIF.

A few counts support this clone. The TCRdb record carries a much larger clone's protein, which differs from this DNA's translation at residue 14; a read error is the likely cause, and the protein listed here is the DNA translation. The rearrangement uses TRGV9 and TRGJP. CDR1 is GITISATS, CDR2 ISYDGTV, per germline (reference sequence). The CDR3 has 16 amino acids. CDR3 loop: CALWEDQELGKKIRVF. In DNA form, the CDR3 reads TGTGCCTTGTGGGAGGATCAAGAGTTGGGCAAAAAAATCAGGGTATTT.

This chain joins TRGV2 and TRGJP2. After removal of 2 bases from V and 11 bases from J, the junction contained 14 bases not matched to a gene. The germline CDR1 and CDR2 sequences are EGSNGY and YDSYNSKV. The CDR3 is made up of 15 amino acids. CDR3 in DNA: TGTGCCACCTGGGACGTGGTTGGTGGAGACTGGATCAAGACGTTT. It encodes CATWDVVGGDWIKTF.

The chain has TRGV8 and TRGJP1. The junction had 8 bases not matched to a gene; V was cut back by 3 bases and J by 4 bases. Per the germline V gene, CDR1 is VENAVY and CDR2 is YDSYNSRV. The CDR3 contains 15 residues. CDR3 sequence reads: CATWDGVSTGWFKIF. The CDR3, as DNA: TGTGCCACCTGGGATGGGGTAAGCACTGGTTGGTTCAAGATATTT.

This clone was seen only a few times. Within the sample, other DNA sequences also encode this same CDR3. The V and J genes are TRGV9 and TRGJP. Germline-derived CDR1 and CDR2 are GITISATS and ISYDGTV (reference sequence). The CDR3 is 19 residues long. Trimming at V came to 0 bases and at J to 9 bases, leaving 14 bases not matched to a gene. This CDR3 reads CALWEVQGSRALGKKIKVF. The CDR3 nucleotides read TGTGCCTTGTGGGAGGTGCAGGGATCAAGGGCGTTGGGCAAAAAAATCAAGGTATTT.

In regard to this clone: A much larger clone sits a single nucleotide away, making a read error possible. Other DNA sequences within the sample encode an identical CDR3. The chain has TRGV9 and TRGJP. From germline, CDR1 is GITISATS and CDR2 ISYDGTV (reference sequence). After removal of 5 bases from V and 7 bases from J, the junction contained 5 bases not matched to a gene. The CDR3 spans 15 residues. The CDR3 protein is CALWVQELGKKIKVF. As DNA, the CDR3 is TGTGCCTTGTGGGTACAGGAGTTGGGCAAAAAAATCAAGGTATTT.

This chain connects TRGV9 to TRGJP. With V trimmed by 3 bases and J by 7 bases, 9 bases remained unmatched. This CDR3 region has 17 residues. Germline V gene lookup returns CDR1 GITISATS and CDR2 ISYDGTV (reference sequence). CDR3 in DNA: TGTGCCTTGTGGGAGACCCTTGGGGAGTTGGGCAAAAAAATCAAGGTATTT. Its protein is CALWETLGELGKKIKVF.

The sample holds a few counts of this clone. At the DNA level, this CDR3 is encoded by other sequences in the same sample as well. The chain joins TRGV9 to TRGJP. There are 17 residues in the CDR3. V was pared by 0 bases and J by 6 bases, with 5 bases of the junction left unmatched. Germline values: CDR1 GITISATS, CDR2 ISYDGTV (reference sequence). The CDR3 DNA sequence: TGTGCCTTGTGGGAGGTGCAGGGAGAGTTGGGCAAAAAAATCAAGGTATTT. This translates into CALWEVQGELGKKIKVF.

As regards this clone: A clone one base away is much larger, so this may be a read error. This rearrangement joins TRGV9 to TRGJP. The better agreement between TRGJP1 and the DNA end casts doubt on the J call. The CDR3 is 17 amino acids. From germline, CDR1 is GITISATS and CDR2 ISYDGTV (reference sequence). CDR3: CALWEVLAELGKKIKIF. CDR3 nucleotides: TGTGCCTTGTGGGAGGTGCTGGCAGAGTTGGGCAAAAAAATCAAGATATTT.

The sample holds a few counts of this clone. The sample carries other DNA sequences with the same CDR3. V and J are TRGV9 and TRGJP. Looked up from germline, CDR1 is GITISATS and CDR2 is ISYDGTV (reference sequence). This CDR3 comprises 17 residues. V was clipped by 2 bases and J by 3 bases; unmatched bases: 4. In DNA form, the CDR3 reads TGTGCCTTGTGGGAGGACCAGCAAGAGTTGGGCAAAAAAATCAAGGTATTT. It codes for CALWEDQQELGKKIKVF.

This clone was found a few times. A much larger clone lies a single base off, so this may be a read error. The same CDR3 is also encoded by other DNA sequences in this sample. V gene TRGV9 combines with J gene TRGJP. In germline, CDR1 is GITISATS, CDR2 ISYDGTV (reference sequence). V was pared by 1 base and J by 7 bases, with 7 bases of the junction left unmatched. CDR3 length equals 17 residues. In nucleotides, the CDR3 is TGTGCCTTGTGGGAGGTACAAAAGGAGTTGGGCAAAAAAATCAAGGTATTT. Translation: CALWEVQKELGKKIKVF.

Remarks on this clone: Since a much larger clone is just one base distant, this may be a read error. The chain carries TRGV9 and TRGJP. The CDR3 loop spans 17 amino acids. From germline, CDR1 is GITISATS and CDR2 ISYDGTV (reference sequence). DNA for the CDR3: TGTGCCTTGTGGGGGGTGCTGGGAGAGTTGGGCAAAAAAATCAAGGTATTT. It yields the protein CALWGVLGELGKKIKVF.

The rearrangement joins TRGV9 to TRGJP. CDR1 is GITISATS, CDR2 ISYDGTV, per germline (reference sequence). The ends lost 0 bases at V and 8 bases at J; junction bases unmatched: 4. The CDR3 is 16 residues long. The CDR3 protein is CALWEVSKLGKKIKVF. CDR3 coding DNA: TGTGCCTTGTGGGAGGTGTCGAAGTTGGGCAAAAAAATCAAGGTATTT.

This clone was picked up a small number of times. The chain couples TRGV9 to TRGJP. Per the germline V gene, CDR1 is GITISATS and CDR2 is ISYDGTV (reference sequence). The CDR3 runs 18 residues. V was pared by 2 bases and J by 4 bases, with 8 bases of the junction left unmatched. CDR3 in amino acids: CALWEEPIQELGKKIKVF. The CDR3 nucleotides read TGTGCCTTGTGGGAGGAGCCCATTCAAGAGTTGGGCAAAAAAATCAAGGTATTT.

A note on this clone: TCRdb's listed protein matches a much larger clone and diverges from this DNA's translation at residue 10, likely through a read error; the protein shown comes from the DNA. Distinct nucleotide sequences in the sample also encode this CDR3. The rearrangement links TRGV9 to TRGJP. This CDR3 contains 16 residues. CDR1 GITISATS and CDR2 ISYDGTV come from the germline V gene (reference sequence). In DNA, the CDR3 is TGTGCCTTGTGGGAGGTGCTCGAGTTGAGCAAAAAAATCAAGGTATTT. It yields the protein CALWEVLELSKKIKVF.

In the case of this clone: Since a much larger clone is just one base distant, this may be a read error. The chain has TRGV9 and TRGJP. Per germline, CDR1 GITISATS and CDR2 ISYDGTV (reference sequence). Trimming cost V 5 bases and J 3 bases; bases outside gene matches: 7. The CDR3 spans 17 residues. In DNA form, the CDR3 reads TGTGCCTTGTGGGGGACCAAGCAAGAGTTGGGCAAAAAAATCAAGGTATTT. Residues: CALWGTKQELGKKIKVF.

This clone is labeled medium-sized. The chain has TRGV9 and TRGJP. CDR3 length: 16 amino acids. Looked up from germline, CDR1 is GITISATS and CDR2 is ISYDGTV (reference sequence). Losses at the gene ends were 3 bases for V and 6 bases for J; bases not matched to a gene: 5. CDR3 amino acids: CALWEKGELGKKIKVF. The CDR3 DNA is TGTGCCTTGTGGGAGAAAGGAGAGTTGGGCAAAAAAATCAAGGTATTT.

Concerning this clone: A single base is all that separates this from a far larger clone, so a read error is likely. The V call is TRGV9, the J call TRGJP. The CDR3 has 17 residues. Germline V gene lookup returns CDR1 GITISATS and CDR2 ISYDGTV (reference sequence). The CDR3 nucleotides are TGTGCCTTGGGGGAGGTGCAACCAGAGTTGGGCAAAAAAATCAAGGTATTT. Its translation is CALGEVQPELGKKIKVF.

This clone was counted once. One end of the junction varies from germline; a read error may be responsible. This chain joins TRGV9 and TRGJP. The CDR3 extends over 17 amino acids. Germline values: CDR1 GITISATS, CDR2 ISYDGTV (reference sequence). CDR3 amino acids: CALREAAQELGKKIKVF. CDR3 in DNA: TGTGCCTTGCGGGAGGCTGCGCAAGAGTTGGGCAAAAAAATCAAGGTATTT.

To note about this clone: Since a much larger clone is just one base distant, this may be a read error. Other nucleotide sequences from this sample produce the same CDR3. V gene TRGV9 combines with J gene TRGJP. The CDR3 runs to 17 residues. Germline CDR1 reads GITISATS; CDR2 reads ISYDGTV (reference sequence). This chain's CDR3 is CALWEVHAELGKKIKVF. DNA for the CDR3: TGTGCTTTGTGGGAGGTGCATGCAGAGTTGGGCAAAAAAATCAAGGTATTT.

In the case of this clone: Its ends do not fully match the called genes, so a read error is possible. This sample includes further DNA sequences coding for the same CDR3. The V call is TRGV9, the J call TRGJP. The V gene's germline CDR1 is GITISATS and CDR2 ISYDGTV (reference sequence). CDR3 length: 17 amino acids. The CDR3 nucleotides are TGTGCCTTGTGGGAGTACTTCCAAGAGTTGGGCAAAAAAATCAAGGTATTC. It translates to CALWEYFQELGKKIKVF.

A word on this clone: The same CDR3 arises from other DNA sequences in this sample as well. The chain employs TRGV9 and TRGJP. The CDR3 has 17 amino acids. After removal of 3 bases from V and 4 bases from J, the junction contained 6 bases not matched to a gene. Germline V gene data show CDR1 as GITISATS and CDR2 as ISYDGTV (reference sequence). CDR3: CALWENLQELGKKIKVF. Here the CDR3 DNA reads TGTGCCTTGTGGGAGAACTTACAAGAGTTGGGCAAAAAAATCAAGGTATTT.